The subject of this entry is one T cell receptor beta chain. What it binds is unknown. Clones were sequenced by immunoSEQ multiplex PCR, and TCRdb holds only the in-frame ones, with some missing. The sample consists of around 25,000 clones, about four fifths of them appearing once. This record belongs to a study of T cells in narcolepsy. Study overall: Healthy controls were enrolled alongside patients with narcolepsy type 1 or type 2.

Study outcomes and limitations: HCRT-specific and TRIB2-specific autoreactive clonotypes appeared among same-patient CSF and blood CD4+ clonotypes. In some patient and control memory CD4+ samples, autoreactive clones were absent. Healthy controls reportedly lacked the autoreactive clonotypes serially found in patients' blood.

V shed 4 bases, J shed 2 bases, and the junction held 9 bases outside the gene matches. CDR1 LGHNA and CDR2 YSLEER come from the germline V gene. The CDR3 has 18 amino acids. The chain has TRBV4-3 and TRBJ2-3; 13 bases agree with TRBD2. The sample taken for sequencing was CD45RA- memory CD4+ T cells from PBMCs. The TCR originated in a human donor with narcolepsy. CDR3 sequence: CASSPGGLAGDFTDTQYF. The CDR3 nucleotides are TGCGCCAGCAGCCCCGGAGGACTAGCGGGGGATTTCACAGATACGCAGTATTTT.